This TCR beta chain emerged from a study of neoadjuvant anti-PD-1 for oral cavity cancer. General study results and limits: Higher pretreatment Treg/Th17 ratios tracked higher pretreatment blood clonality. Each response group had just three patients in TCR analyses.

Time point: after neoadjuvant nivolumab, at surgical resection. Patients had HPV-negative, locally advanced oral cavity squamous cell carcinoma. Method: immunoSEQ multiplex PCR; TCRdb's copy keeps in-frame clones and lacks some. This table has roughly 15,000 clones, roughly 35% appearing once. Of note for this clone: Its antigen is not identified.

Germline V CDR1 and CDR2: MNHNY, SVGAGI (reference sequence). With 2 bases removed from V and 7 bases from J, the gap between germline ends came to 14 bases. CDR3 length: 14 amino acids. Source: tumor tissue, taken after nivolumab (anti-PD-1) treatment. The V and J genes are TRBV6-6 and TRBJ1-2; TRBD1 might be the D (5 bases). This TCR derives from a person aged 40 to 85 with oral cavity squamous cell carcinoma. CDR3 amino acids: CASSYGSGTGGYTF. Here the CDR3 DNA reads TGTGCCAGCAGTTACGGGTCAGGGACGGGTGGCTACACCTTC.